This entry describes one T cell receptor beta chain. As yet, its antigen is unknown. This sample was taken from a study of T cells after yellow fever vaccination. Study at large: Fractions of limited cellularity were prepared by means of SMART-Seq v4 Ultra Low Input.

This CDR3 is 11 amino acids long. Per the germline V gene, CDR1 is SQVTM and CDR2 is ANQGSEA. V lost 3 bases and J lost 5, with 8 bases in between. Study-level results: Abundant bulk-derived clonotypes could contaminate FACS-sorted repertoires.

Universal primer sites and UMIs were introduced during 5'RACE template-switching synthesis of TCR cDNA. TCRdb used MiXCR to reprocess the 5' RACE reads, holding one entry per CDR3 protein. The top ten clones hold roughly 19% of a sample with under 500,000 distinct CDR3 sequences, around 19% of them seen once. Sample: PBMCs, taken before the yellow fever booster vaccination. This receptor was identified in a man aged 18 to 29 who received the YFV17D yellow fever vaccine. V usage is TRBV29-1 and J usage is TRBJ2-7; D might be TRBD1 (5 bases). In DNA, the CDR3 is TGCAGCGTTGATGTGGGGCACGAGCAGTACTTC. Its protein product is CSVDVGHEQYF.